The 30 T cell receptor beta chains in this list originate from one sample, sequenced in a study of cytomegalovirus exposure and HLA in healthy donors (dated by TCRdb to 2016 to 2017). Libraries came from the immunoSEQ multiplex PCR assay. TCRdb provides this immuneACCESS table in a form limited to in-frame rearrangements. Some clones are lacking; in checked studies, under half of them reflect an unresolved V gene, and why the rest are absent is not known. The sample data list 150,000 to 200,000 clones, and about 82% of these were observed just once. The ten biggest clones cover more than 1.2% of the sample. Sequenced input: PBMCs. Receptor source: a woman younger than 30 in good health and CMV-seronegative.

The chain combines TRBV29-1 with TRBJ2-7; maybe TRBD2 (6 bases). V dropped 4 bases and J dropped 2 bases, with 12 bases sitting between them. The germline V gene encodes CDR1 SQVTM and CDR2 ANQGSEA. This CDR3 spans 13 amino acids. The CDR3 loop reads CSVVLALTYEQYF. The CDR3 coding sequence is TGCAGCGTTGTCCTAGCGCTTACCTACGAGCAGTACTTC.

Here the CDR3 reads CASSTQGAQTEAFF. The CDR3 bases are TGTGCCAGTAGTACACAGGGGGCTCAGACTGAAGCTTTCTTT. This rearrangement joins TRBV19 to TRBJ1-1, with 9 bases that match TRBD1. Germline CDR1 LNHDA, CDR2 SQIVND (reference sequence). The CDR3 has 14 amino acids. Germline trimming cut 4 bases from V and 5 bases from J; bases unmatched to any gene: 5. Complete variable domain (other parts from reference TRBV19 and TRBJ1-1): DGGITQSPKYLFRKEGQNVTLSCEQNLNHDAMYWYRQDPGQGLRLIYYSQIVNDFQKGDIAEGYSVSREKKESFPLTVTSAQKNPTAFYLCASSTQGAQTEAFFGQGTRLTVV.

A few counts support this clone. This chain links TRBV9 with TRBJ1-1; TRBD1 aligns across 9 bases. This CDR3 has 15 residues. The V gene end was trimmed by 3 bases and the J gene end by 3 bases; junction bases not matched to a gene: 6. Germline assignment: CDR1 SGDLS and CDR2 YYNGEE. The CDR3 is CASSAGTGWDTEAFF. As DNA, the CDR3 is TGTGCCAGCAGCGCCGGGACAGGGTGGGACACTGAAGCTTTCTTT.

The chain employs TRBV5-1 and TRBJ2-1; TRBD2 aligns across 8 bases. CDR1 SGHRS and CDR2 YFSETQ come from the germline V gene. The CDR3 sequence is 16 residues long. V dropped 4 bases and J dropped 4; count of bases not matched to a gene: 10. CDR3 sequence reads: CASSPLGLEPYNEQFF. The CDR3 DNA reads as TGCGCCAGCAGCCCTCTGGGACTAGAACCTTACAATGAGCAGTTCTTC. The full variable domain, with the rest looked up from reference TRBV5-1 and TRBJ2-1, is KAGVTQTPRYLIKTRGQQVTLSCSPISGHRSVSWYQQTPGQGLQFLFEYFSETQRNKGNFPGRFSGRQFSNSRSEMNVSTLELGDSALYLCASSPLGLEPYNEQFFGPGTRLTVL.

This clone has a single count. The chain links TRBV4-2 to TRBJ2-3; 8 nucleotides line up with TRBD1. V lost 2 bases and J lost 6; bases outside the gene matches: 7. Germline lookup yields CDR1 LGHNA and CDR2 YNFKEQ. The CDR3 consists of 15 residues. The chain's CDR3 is CASSQLDRDRDTQYF. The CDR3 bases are TGTGCCAGCAGCCAACTGGACAGGGATAGGGATACGCAGTATTTT.

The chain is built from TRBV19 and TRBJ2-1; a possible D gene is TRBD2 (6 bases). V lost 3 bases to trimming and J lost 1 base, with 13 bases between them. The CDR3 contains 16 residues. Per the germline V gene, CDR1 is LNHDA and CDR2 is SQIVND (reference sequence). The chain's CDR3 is CASSMGVGRSYNEQFF. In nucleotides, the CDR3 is TGTGCCAGTAGTATGGGAGTGGGGAGGTCCTACAATGAGCAGTTCTTC.

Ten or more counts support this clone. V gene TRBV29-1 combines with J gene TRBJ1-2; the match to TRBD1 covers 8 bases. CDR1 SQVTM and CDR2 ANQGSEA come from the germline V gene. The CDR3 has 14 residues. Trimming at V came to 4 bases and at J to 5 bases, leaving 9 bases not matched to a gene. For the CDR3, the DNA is TGCAGCGTTGCCCCGGACAGGGTGGGGTATGGCTACACCTTC. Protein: CSVAPDRVGYGYTF.

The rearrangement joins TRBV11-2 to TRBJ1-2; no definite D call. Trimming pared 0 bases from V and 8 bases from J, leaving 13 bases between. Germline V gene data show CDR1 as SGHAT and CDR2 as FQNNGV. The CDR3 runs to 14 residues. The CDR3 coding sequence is TGTGCCAGCAGCTTAGAAAACGGGTATGAAGGCTACACCTTC. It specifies CASSLENGYEGYTF.

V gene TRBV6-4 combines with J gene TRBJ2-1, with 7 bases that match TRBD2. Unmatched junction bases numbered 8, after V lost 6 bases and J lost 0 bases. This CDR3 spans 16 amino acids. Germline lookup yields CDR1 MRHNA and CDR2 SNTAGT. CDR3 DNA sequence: TGTGCCAGCAGCACTAGCGTCGAGAGCTCCTACAATGAGCAGTTCTTC. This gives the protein CASSTSVESSYNEQFF.

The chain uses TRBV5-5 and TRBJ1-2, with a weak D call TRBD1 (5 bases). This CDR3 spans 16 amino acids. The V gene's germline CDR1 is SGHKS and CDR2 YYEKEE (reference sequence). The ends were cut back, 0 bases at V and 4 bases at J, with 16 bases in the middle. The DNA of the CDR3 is TGTGCCAGCAGCTTGGTGGCGGGGGATTTCCCCTATGGCTACACCTTC. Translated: CASSLVAGDFPYGYTF.

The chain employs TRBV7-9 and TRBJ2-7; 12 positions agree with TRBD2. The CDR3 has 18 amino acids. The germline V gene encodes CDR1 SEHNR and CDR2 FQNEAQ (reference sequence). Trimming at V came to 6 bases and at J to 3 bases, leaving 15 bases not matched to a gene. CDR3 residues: CASSPLTSGGGLGYEQYF. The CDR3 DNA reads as TGTGCCAGCAGTCCTCTGACTAGCGGGGGAGGGTTAGGCTACGAGCAGTACTTC.

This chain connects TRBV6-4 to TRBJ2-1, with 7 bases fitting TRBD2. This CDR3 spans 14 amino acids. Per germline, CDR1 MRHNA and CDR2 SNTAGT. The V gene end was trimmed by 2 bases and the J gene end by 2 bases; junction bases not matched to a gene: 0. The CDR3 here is CASSDGGAYNEQFF. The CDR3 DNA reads TGTGCCAGCAGTGACGGGGGGGCCTACAATGAGCAGTTCTTC.

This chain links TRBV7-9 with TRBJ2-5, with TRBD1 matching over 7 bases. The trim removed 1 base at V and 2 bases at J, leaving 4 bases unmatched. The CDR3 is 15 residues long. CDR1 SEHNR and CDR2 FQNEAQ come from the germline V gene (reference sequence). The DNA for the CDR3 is TGTGCCAGCAGCTTAGGCTGGGACAGACAAGAGACCCAGTACTTC. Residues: CASSLGWDRQETQYF.

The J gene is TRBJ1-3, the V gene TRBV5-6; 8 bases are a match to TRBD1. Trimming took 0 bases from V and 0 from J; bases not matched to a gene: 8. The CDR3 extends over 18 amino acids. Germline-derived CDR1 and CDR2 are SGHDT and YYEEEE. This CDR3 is CASSLGDRGDGSGNTIYF. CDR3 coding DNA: TGTGCCAGCAGCTTGGGAGACAGGGGAGACGGCTCTGGAAACACCATATATTTT.

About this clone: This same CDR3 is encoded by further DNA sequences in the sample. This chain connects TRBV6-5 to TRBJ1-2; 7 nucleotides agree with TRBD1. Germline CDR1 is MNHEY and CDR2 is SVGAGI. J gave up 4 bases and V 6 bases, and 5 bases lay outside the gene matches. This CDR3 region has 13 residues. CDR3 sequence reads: CASSRGQTYGYTF. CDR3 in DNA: TGTGCCAGCAGCCGGGGACAGACCTATGGCTACACCTTC.

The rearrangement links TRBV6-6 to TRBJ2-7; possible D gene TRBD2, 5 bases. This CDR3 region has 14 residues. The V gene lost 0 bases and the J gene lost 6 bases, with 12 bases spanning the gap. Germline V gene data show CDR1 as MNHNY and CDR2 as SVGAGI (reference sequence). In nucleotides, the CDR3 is TGTGCCAGCAGTTACTCGTTACTAGTTGGCGAGCAGTACTTC. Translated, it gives CASSYSLLVGEQYF.

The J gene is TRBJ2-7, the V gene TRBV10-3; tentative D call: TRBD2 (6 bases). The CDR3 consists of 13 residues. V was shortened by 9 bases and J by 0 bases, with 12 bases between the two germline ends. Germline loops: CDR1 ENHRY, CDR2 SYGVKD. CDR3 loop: CAINSGSSYEQYF. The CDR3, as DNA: TGTGCCATTAATAGCGGTAGCTCCTACGAGCAGTACTTC.

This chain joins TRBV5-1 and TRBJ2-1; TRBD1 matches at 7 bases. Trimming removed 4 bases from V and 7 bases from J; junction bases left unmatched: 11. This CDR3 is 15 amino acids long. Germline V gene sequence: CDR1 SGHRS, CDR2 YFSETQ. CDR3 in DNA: TGCGCCAGCAGCCCAGAACCGGGACAGATAAATGAGCAGTTCTTC. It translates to CASSPEPGQINEQFF.

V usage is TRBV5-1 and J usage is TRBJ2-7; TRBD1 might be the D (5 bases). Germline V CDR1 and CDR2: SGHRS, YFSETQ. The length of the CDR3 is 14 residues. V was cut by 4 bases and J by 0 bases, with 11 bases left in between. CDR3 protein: CASSQGRSSYEQYF. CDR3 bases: TGCGCCAGCAGCCAGGGAAGGAGCTCCTACGAGCAGTACTTC.

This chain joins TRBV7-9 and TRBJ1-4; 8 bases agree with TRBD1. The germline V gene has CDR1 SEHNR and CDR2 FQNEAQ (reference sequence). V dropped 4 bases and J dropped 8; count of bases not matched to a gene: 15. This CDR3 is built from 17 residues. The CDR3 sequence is CASSYNRGYAPGEKLFF. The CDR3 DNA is TGTGCCAGCAGCTATAACAGGGGGTATGCCCCCGGCGAAAAACTGTTTTTT.

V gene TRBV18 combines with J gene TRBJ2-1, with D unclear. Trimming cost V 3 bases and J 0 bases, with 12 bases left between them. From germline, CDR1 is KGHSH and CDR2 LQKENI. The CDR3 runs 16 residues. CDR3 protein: CASSPPDPSSYNEQFF. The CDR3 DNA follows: TGTGCCAGCTCACCCCCCGATCCGAGCTCCTACAATGAGCAGTTCTTC.

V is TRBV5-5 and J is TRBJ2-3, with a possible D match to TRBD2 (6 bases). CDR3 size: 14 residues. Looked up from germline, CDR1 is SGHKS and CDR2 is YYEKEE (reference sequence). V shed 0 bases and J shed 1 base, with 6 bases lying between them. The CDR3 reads CASSLERGTDTQYF. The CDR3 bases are TGTGCCAGCAGCTTGGAGCGGGGCACAGATACGCAGTATTTT.

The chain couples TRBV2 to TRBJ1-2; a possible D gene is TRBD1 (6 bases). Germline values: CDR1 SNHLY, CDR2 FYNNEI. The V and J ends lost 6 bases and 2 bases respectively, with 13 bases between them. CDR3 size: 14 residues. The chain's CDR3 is CASRGGTRNYGYTF. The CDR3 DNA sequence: TGTGCCAGCAGGGGAGGGACAAGGAACTATGGCTACACCTTC. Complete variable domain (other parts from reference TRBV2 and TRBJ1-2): EPEVTQTPSHQVTQMGQEVILRCVPISNHLYFYWYRQILGQKVEFLVSFYNNEISEKSEIFDDQFSVERPDGSNFTLKIRSTKLEDSAMYFCASRGGTRNYGYTFGSGTRLTVV.

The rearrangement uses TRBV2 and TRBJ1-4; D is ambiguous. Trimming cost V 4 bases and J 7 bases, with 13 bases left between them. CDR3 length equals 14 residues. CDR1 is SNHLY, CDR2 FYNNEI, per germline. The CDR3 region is CASSVNSLIEKLFF. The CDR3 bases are TGTGCCAGCAGTGTAAACAGCTTAATTGAAAAACTGTTTTTT.

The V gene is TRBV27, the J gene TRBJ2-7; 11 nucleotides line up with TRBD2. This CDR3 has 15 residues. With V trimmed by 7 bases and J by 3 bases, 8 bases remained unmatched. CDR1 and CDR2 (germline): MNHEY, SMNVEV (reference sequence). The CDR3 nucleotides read TGTGCCAGCACCTCACTAGCGGGGGCTGACTACGAGCAGTACTTC. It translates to CASTSLAGADYEQYF.

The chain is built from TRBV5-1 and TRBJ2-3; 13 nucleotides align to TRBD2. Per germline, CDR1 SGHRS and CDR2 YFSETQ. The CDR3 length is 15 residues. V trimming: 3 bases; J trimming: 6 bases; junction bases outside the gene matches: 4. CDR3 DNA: TGCGCCAGCAGCTCAGGACTAGCGGGAGTTGATACGCAGTATTTT. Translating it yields CASSSGLAGVDTQYF.

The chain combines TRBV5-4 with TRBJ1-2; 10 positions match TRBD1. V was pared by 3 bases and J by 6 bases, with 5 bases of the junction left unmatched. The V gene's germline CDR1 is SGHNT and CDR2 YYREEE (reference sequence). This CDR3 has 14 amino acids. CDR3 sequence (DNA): TGTGCCAGCAGCTCGCCCGGGACAGGGGATGGCTACACCTTC. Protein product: CASSSPGTGDGYTF. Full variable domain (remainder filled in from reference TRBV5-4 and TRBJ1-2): ETGVTQSPTHLIKTRGQQVTLRCSSQSGHNTVSWYQQALGQGPQFIFQYYREEENGRGNFPPRFSGLQFPNYSSELNVNALELDDSALYLCASSSPGTGDGYTFGSGTRLTVV.

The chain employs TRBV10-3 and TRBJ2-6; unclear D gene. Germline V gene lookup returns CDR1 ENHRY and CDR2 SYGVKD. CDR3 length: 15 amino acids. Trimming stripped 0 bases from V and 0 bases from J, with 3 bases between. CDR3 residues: CAISESSSGANVLTF. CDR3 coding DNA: TGTGCCATCAGTGAGTCGAGCTCTGGGGCCAACGTCCTGACTTTC.

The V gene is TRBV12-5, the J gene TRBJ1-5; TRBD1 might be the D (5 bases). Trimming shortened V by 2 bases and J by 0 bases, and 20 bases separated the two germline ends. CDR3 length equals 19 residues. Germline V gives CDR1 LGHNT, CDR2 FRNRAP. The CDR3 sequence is CASGLSPTGTHYSNQPQHF. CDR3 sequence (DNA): TGTGCTAGTGGTTTGTCTCCAACAGGTACCCACTATAGCAATCAGCCCCAGCATTTT.

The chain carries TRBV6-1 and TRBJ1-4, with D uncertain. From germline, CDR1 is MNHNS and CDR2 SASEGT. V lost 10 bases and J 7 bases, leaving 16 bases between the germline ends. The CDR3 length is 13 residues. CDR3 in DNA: TGTGCCACCAGACAAGTCGCTAGTGAAAAACTGTTTTTT. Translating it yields CATRQVASEKLFF.